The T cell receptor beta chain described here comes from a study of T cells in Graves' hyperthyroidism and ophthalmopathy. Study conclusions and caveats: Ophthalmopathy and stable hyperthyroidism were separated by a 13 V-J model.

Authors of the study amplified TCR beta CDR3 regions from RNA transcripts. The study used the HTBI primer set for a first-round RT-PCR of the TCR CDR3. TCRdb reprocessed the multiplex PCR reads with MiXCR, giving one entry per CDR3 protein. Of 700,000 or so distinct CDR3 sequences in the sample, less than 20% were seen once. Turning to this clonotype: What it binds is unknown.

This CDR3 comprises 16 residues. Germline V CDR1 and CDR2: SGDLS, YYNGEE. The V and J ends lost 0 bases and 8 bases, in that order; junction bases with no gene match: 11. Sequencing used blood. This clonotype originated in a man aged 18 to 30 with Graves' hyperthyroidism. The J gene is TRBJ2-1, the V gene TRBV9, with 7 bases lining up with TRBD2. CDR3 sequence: CASSVGRGRAFDEQFF. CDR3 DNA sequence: TGTGCCAGCAGCGTAGGTCGTGGGAGGGCCTTCGATGAGCAGTTCTTC.